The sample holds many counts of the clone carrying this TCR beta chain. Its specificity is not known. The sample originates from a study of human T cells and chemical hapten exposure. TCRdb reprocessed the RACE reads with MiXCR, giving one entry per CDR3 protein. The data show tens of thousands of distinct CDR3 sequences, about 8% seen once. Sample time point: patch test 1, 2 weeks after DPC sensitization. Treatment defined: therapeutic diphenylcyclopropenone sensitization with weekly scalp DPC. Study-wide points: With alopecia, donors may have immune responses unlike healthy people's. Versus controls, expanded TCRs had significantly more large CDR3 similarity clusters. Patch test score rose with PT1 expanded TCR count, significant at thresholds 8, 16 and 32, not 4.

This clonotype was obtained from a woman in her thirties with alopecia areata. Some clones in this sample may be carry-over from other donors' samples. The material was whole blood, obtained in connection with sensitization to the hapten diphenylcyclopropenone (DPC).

This CDR3 is CASSLAGSTDTQYF. The DNA of the CDR3 is TGCGCCAGCAGCTTGGCAGGTAGCACAGATACGCAGTATTTT. V and J are TRBV5-1 and TRBJ2-3; unclear D gene. CDR3 length: 14 residues. Germline CDR1 SGHRS, CDR2 YFSETQ. V gave up 0 bases and J gave up 0 bases, with 5 bases separating them.